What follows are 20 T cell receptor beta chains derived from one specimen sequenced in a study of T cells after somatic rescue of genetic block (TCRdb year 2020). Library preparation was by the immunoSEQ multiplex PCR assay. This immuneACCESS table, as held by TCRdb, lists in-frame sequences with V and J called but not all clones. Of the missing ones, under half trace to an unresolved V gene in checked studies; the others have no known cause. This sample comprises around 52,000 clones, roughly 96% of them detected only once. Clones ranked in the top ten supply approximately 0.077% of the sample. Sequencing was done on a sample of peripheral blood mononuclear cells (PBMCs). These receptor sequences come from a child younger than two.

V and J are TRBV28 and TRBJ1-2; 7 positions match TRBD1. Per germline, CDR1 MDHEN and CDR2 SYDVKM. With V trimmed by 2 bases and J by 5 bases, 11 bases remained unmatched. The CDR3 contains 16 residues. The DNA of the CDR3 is TGTGCCAGCAGTTTAGCGGTAGGCAGGGGGGTATATGGCTACACCTTC. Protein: CASSLAVGRGVYGYTF.

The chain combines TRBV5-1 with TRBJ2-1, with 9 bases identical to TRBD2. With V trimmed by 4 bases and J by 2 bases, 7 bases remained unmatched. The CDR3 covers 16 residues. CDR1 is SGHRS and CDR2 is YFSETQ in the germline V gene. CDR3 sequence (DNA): TGCGCCAGCAGCAGTTTAGCGGGAGCTACCTACAATGAGCAGTTCTTC. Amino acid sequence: CASSSLAGATYNEQFF.

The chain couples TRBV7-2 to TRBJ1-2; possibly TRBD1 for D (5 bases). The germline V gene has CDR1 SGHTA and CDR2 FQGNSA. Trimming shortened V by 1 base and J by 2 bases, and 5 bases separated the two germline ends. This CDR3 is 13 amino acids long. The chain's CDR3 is CASSLGTNYGYTF. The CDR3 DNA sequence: TGTGCCAGCAGCTTAGGGACAAACTATGGCTACACCTTC.

In DNA form, the CDR3 reads TGTGCCAGCAGTGAAGGGGGGACAAACACCGGGGAGCTGTTTTTT. Translating it yields CASSEGGTNTGELFF. This rearrangement joins TRBV25-1 to TRBJ2-2; the D call may be TRBD1 or TRBD2 (6 bases each). Trimming stripped 2 bases from V and 2 bases from J, with 9 bases between. CDR3 length: 15 amino acids. Germline V gene data show CDR1 as MGHDK and CDR2 as SYGVNS.

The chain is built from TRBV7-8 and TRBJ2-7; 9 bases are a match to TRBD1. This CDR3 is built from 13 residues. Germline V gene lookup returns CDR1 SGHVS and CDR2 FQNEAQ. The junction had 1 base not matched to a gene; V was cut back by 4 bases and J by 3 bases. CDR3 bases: TGTGCCAGCAGCTACAGGGGGCGCTACGAGCAGTACTTC. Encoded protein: CASSYRGRYEQYF.

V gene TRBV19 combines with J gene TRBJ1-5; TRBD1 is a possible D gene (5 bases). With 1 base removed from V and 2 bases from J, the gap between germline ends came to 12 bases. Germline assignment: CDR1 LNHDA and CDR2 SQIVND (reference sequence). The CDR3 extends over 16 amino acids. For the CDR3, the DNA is TGTGCCAGTAGTATAGCGGGGGGAATGGGCAATCAGCCCCAGCATTTT. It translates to CASSIAGGMGNQPQHF.

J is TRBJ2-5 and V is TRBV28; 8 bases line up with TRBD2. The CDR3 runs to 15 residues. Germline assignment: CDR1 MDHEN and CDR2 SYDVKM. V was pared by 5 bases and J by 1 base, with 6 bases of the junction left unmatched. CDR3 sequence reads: CASSAYGTSQETQYF. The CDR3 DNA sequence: TGTGCCAGCAGTGCCTACGGGACTAGCCAAGAGACCCAGTACTTC.

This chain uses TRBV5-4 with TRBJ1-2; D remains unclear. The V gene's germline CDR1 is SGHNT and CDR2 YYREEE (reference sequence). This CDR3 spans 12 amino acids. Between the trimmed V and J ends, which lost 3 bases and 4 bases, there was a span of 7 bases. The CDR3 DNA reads TGTGCCAGCAGCTCGGACGGCTATGGCTACACCTTC. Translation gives CASSSDGYGYTF.

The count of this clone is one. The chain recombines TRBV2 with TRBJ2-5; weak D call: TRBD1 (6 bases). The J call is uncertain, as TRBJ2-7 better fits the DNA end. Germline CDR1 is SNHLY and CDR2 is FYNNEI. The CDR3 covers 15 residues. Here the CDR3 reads CASSERQVGIYEQYF. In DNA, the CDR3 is TGTGCCAGCAGTGAGAGACAGGTGGGGATCTACGAGCAGTACTTC.

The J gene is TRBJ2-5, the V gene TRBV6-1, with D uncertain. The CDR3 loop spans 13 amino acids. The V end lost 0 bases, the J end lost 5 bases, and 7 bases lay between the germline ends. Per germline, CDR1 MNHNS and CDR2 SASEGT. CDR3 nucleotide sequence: TGTGCCAGCAGTGAAGCGCTTCGGGAGACCCAGTACTTC. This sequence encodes CASSEALRETQYF.

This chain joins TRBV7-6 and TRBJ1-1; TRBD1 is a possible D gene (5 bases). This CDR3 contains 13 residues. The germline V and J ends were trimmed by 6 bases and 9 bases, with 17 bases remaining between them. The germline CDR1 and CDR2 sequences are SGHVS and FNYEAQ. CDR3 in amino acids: CASRYAGTSKAFF. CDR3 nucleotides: TGTGCCAGCAGGTATGCCGGGACGTCAAAAGCTTTCTTT.

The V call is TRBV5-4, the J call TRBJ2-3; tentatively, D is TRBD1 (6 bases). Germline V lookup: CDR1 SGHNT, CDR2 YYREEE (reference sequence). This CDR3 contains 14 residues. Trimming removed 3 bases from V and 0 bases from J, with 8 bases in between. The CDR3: CASSYQGSTDTQYF. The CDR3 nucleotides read TGTGCCAGCAGCTACCAGGGGAGCACAGATACGCAGTATTTT. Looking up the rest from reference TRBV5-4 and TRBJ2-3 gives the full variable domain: ETGVTQSPTHLIKTRGQQVTLRCSSQSGHNTVSWYQQALGQGPQFIFQYYREEENGRGNFPPRFSGLQFPNYSSELNVNALELDDSALYLCASSYQGSTDTQYFGPGTRLTVL.

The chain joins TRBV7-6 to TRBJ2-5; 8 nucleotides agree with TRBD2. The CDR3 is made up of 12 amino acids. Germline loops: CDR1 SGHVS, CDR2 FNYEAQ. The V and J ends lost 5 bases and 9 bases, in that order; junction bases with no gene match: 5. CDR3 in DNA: TGTGCCAGCAGCAAGGGACTAGTGGCCCAGTACTTC. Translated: CASSKGLVAQYF.

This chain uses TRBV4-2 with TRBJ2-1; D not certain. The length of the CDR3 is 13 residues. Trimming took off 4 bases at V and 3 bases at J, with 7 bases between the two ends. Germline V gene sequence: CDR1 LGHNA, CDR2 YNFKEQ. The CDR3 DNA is TGTGCCAGCAGCCCGGATAGCTACAATGAGCAGTTCTTC. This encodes CASSPDSYNEQFF.

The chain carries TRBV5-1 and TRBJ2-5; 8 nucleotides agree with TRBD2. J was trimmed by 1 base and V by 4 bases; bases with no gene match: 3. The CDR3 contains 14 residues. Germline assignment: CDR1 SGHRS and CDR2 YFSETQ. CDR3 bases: TGCGCCAGCAGCGGGCTAGCGGGCCAAGAGACCCAGTACTTC. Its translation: CASSGLAGQETQYF. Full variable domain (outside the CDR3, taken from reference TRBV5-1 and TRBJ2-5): KAGVTQTPRYLIKTRGQQVTLSCSPISGHRSVSWYQQTPGQGLQFLFEYFSETQRNKGNFPGRFSGRQFSNSRSEMNVSTLELGDSALYLCASSGLAGQETQYFGPGTRLLVL.

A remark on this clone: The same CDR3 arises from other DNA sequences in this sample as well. For the CDR3, the DNA is TGCGCCAGCAGCTTGGCGGTCCGAGAGACCCAGTACTTC. Translated, it gives CASSLAVRETQYF. The V gene is TRBV5-1, the J gene TRBJ2-5; no reliable D call. Trimming took off 0 bases at V and 4 bases at J, with 7 bases between the two ends. The CDR3 is 13 residues long. CDR1 SGHRS and CDR2 YFSETQ come from the germline V gene.

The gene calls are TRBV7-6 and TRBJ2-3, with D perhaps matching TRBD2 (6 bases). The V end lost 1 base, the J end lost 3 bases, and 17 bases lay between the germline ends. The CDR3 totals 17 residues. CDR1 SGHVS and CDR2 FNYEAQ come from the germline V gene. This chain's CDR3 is CASSLGPIGSGTDTQYF. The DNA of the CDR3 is TGTGCCAGCAGCTTAGGACCCATCGGGAGTGGTACAGATACGCAGTATTTT.

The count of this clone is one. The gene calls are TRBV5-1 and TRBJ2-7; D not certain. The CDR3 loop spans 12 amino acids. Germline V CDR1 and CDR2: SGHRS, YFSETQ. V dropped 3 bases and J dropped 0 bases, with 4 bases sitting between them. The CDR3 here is CASSWDSYEQYF. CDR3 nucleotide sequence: TGCGCCAGCAGCTGGGACTCCTACGAGCAGTACTTC.

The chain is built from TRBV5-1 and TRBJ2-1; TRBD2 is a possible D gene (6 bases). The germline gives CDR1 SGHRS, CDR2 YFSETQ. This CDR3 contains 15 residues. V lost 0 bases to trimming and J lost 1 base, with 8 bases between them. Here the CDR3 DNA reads TGCGCCAGCAGCTTGGACGGGAGTTCCTACAATGAGCAGTTCTTC. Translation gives CASSLDGSSYNEQFF.

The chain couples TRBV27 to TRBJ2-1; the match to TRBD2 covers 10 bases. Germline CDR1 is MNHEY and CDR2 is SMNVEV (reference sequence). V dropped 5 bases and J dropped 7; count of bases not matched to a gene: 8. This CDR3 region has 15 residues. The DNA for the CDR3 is TGTGCCAGCAGTATTACTAGCGGGGTATTAAATGAGCAGTTCTTC. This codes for CASSITSGVLNEQFF.